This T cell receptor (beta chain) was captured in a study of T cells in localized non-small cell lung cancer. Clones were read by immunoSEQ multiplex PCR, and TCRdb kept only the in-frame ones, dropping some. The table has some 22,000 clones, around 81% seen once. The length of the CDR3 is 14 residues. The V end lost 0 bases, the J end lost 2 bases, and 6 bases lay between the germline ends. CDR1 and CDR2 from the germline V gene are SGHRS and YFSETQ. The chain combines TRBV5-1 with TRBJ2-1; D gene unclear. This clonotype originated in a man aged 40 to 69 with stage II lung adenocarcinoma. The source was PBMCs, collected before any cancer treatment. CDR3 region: CASSLDRPYNEQFF. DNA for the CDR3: TGCGCCAGCAGCTTGGACAGACCCTACAATGAGCAGTTCTTC.